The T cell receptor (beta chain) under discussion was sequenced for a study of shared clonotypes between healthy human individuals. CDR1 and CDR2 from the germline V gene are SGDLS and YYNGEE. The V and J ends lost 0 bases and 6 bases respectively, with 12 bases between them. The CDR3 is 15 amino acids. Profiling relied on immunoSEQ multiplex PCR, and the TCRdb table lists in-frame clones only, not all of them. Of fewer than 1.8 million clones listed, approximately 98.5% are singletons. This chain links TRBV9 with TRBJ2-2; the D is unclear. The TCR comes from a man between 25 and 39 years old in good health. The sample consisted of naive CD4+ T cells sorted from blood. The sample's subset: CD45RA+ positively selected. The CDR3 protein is CASSVEDLQAGELFF. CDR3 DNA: TGTGCCAGCAGCGTAGAAGACCTTCAAGCCGGGGAGCTGTTTTTT.